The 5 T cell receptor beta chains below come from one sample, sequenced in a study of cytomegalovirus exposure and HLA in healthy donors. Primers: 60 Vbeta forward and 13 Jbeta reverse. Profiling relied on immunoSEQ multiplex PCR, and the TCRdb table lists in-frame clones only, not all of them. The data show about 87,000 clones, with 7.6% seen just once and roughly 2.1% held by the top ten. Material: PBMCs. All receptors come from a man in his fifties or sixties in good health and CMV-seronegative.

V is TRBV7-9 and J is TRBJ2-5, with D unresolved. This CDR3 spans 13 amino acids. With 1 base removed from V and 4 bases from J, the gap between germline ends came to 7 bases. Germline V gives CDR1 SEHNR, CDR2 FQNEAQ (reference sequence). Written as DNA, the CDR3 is TGTGCCAGCAGCTTAGGGCCTGGAGAGACCCAGTACTTC. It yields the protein CASSLGPGETQYF. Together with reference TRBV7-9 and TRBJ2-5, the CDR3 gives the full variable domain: DTGVSQNPRHKITKRGQNVTFRCDPISEHNRLYWYRQTLGQGPEFLTYFQNEAQLEKSRLLSDRFSAERPKGSFSTLEIQRTEQGDSAMYLCASSLGPGETQYFGPGTRLLVL.

CDR3 sequence reads: CASSPGQDYEQYF. In DNA form, the CDR3 reads TGCGCCAGCAGCCCCGGACAGGACTACGAGCAGTACTTC. V and J are TRBV5-1 and TRBJ2-7, with 7 nucleotides matching TRBD1. The CDR3 has 13 residues. From germline, CDR1 is SGHRS and CDR2 YFSETQ. V lost 4 bases and J lost 3; bases outside the gene matches: 4. Complete variable domain (other parts from reference TRBV5-1 and TRBJ2-7): KAGVTQTPRYLIKTRGQQVTLSCSPISGHRSVSWYQQTPGQGLQFLFEYFSETQRNKGNFPGRFSGRQFSNSRSEMNVSTLELGDSALYLCASSPGQDYEQYFGPGTRLTVT.

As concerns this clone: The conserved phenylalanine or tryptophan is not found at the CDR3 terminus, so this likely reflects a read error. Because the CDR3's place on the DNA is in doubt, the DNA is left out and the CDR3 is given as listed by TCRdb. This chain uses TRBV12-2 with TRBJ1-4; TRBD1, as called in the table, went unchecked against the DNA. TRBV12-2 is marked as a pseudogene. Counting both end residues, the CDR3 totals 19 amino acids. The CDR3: CASRLQGDPDRGKGEKLFV.

This chain's CDR3 is CAWSGYTSRSETQYF. The CDR3 nucleotides read TGTGCCTGGAGTGGGTATACTAGTCGTAGCGAGACCCAGTACTTC. This rearrangement joins TRBV30 to TRBJ2-5; a weak D match, TRBD2 (5 bases). CDR3 length equals 15 residues. The V gene's germline CDR1 is GTSNPN and CDR2 SVGIG (reference sequence). Trimming stripped 1 base from V and 5 bases from J, with 17 bases between. Filled out from reference TRBV30 and TRBJ2-5, the complete variable domain reads SQTIHQWPATLVQPVGSPLSLECTVEGTSNPNLYWYRQAAGRGLQLLFYSVGIGQISSEVPQNLSASRPQDRQFILSSKKLLLSDSGFYLCAWSGYTSRSETQYFGPGTRLLVL.

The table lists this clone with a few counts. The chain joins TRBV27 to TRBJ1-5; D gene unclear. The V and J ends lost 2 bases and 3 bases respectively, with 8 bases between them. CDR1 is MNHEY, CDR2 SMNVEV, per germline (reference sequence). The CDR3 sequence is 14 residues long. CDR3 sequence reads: CASSLRGLNQPQHF. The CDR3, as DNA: TGTGCCAGCAGTTTACGAGGACTCAATCAGCCCCAGCATTTT.